This record covers a single T cell receptor (beta chain). This record belongs to a study of control samples from healthy donors and cancer patients. Assay used: immunoSEQ multiplex PCR; TCRdb lists only in-frame clones, some missing. The table records 80,000 or so clones, about nine tenths of them present only once. Germline trimming cut 5 bases from V and 3 bases from J; bases unmatched to any gene: 4. Germline V gene lookup returns CDR1 LNHDA and CDR2 SQIVND (reference sequence). The CDR3 runs to 15 residues. V usage is TRBV19 and J usage is TRBJ2-2; TRBD1 aligns across 9 bases. Sequenced: blood. This sequence was found in a man in his fifties or sixties in good health. CDR3 residues: CASSWDRVHTGELFF. CDR3 coding DNA: TGTGCCAGTAGTTGGGACAGGGTTCACACCGGGGAGCTGTTTTTT.